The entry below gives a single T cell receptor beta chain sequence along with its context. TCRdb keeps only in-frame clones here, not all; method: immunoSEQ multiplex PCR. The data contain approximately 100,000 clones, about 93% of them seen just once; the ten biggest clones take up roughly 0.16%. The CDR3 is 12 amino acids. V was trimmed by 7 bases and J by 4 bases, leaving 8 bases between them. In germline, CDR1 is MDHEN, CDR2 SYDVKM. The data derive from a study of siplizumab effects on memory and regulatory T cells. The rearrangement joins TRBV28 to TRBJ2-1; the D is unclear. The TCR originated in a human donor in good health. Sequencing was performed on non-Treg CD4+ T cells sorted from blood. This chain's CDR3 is CASTERYNEQFF. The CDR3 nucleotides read TGTGCCAGCACAGAAAGATACAATGAGCAGTTCTTC.